The clone carrying this T cell receptor (beta chain) has a handful of counts. The data were obtained in a study of CD8+ T cells in alopecia areata. Sampling of alopecia areata patients yielded lesional scalp punch biopsies as well as peripheral blood. PBMCs were stained for CD3, CD4 and CD8, and CD4+ and CD8+ T cells were sorted. Reverse transcribed after extraction, RNA yielded cDNA as the sequencing template. Produced via immunoSEQ multiplex PCR; TCRdb's table is partial and in-frame only. The sample shows about 130,000 clones, roughly 50% of them seen only once. The TCR sequence derives from a human donor with alopecia areata. The sample here was CD8+ T cells sorted from blood, taken at week 0.

CDR3 nucleotide sequence: TGTGCCAGCAGTTTAGGGGGAACTAACTATGGCTACACCTTC. This encodes CASSLGGTNYGYTF. J is TRBJ1-2 and V is TRBV27; D perhaps matches TRBD1 (5 bases). Trimming stripped 2 bases from V and 0 bases from J, with 7 bases between. The CDR3 contains 14 residues. In germline, CDR1 is MNHEY, CDR2 SMNVEV (reference sequence).